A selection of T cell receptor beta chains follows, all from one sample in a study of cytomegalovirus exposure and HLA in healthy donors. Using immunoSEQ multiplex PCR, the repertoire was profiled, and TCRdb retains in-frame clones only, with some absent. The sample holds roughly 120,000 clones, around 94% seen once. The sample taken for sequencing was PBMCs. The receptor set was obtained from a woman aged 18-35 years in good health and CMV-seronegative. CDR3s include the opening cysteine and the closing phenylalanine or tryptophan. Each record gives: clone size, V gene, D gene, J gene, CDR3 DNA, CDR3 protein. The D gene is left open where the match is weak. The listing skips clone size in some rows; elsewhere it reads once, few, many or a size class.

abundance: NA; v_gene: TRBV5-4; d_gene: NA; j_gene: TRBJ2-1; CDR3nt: TGTGCCAGCAGCTTGGAGTCCTCTGGTGGGGGGGCTGAGCAGTTCTTC; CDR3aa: CASSLESSGGGAEQFF
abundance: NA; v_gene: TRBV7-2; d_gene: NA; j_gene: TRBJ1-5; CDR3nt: TGTGCCAGCAGCTTAGAGTCAGGGCTTAATCAGCCCCAGCATTTT; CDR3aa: CASSLESGLNQPQHF
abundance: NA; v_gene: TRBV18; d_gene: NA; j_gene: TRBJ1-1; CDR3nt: TGTGCCAGCTCAACAAGCGCGACCTACACTGAAGCTTTCTTT; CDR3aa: CASSTSATYTEAFF
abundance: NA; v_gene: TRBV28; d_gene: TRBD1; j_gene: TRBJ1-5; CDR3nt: TGTGCCAGCAGAAAGGGACAGGGAACGTATAGCAATCAGCCCCAGCATTTT; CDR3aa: CASRKGQGTYSNQPQHF
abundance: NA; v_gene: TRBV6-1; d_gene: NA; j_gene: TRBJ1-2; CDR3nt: TGTGCCAGCAGTGCCTTGAACATGGGGCCGGGCTACACCTTC; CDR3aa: CASSALNMGPGYTF
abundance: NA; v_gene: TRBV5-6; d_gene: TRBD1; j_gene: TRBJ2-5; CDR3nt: TGTGCCAGCAGCCAAAACAGGGGCGGGGAGACCCAGTACTTC; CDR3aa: CASSQNRGGETQYF
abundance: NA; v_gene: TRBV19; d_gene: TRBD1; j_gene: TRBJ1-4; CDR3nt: TGTGCCAGTACCCCACAGGGGGGGAAAAGGATTTTT; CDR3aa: CASTPQGGKRIF
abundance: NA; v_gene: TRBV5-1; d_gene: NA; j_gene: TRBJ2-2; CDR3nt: TGCGCCAGCAGCTGGGGCGCGGTTGGGTCCGGCACCGGGGAGCTGTTTTTT; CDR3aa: CASSWGAVGSGTGELFF
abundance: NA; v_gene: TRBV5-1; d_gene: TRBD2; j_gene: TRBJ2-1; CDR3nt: TGCGCCAGCAGCTTAGGACTAGCGGGAGGGCCATACAATGAGCAGTTCTTC; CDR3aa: CASSLGLAGGPYNEQFF
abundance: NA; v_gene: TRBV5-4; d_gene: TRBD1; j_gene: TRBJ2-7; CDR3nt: TGTGCCAGCAGCTCCCCCACGGACAGGTTGTACGAGCAGTACTTC; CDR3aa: CASSSPTDRLYEQYF
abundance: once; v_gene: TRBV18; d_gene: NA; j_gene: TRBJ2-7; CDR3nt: TGTGCCAGCTCACCAGTTAGGGGAATTCAACACGAGCAGTACTTC; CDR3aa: CASSPVRGIQHEQYF
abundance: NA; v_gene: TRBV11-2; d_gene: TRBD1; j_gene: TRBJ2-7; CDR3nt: TGTGCCAGCATTCCAGGGGGCGAAGGCGAGCAGTACTTC; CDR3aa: CASIPGGEGEQYF
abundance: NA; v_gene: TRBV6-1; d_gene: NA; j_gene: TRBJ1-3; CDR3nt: TGTGCCAGCAGTGAAGCAGGGGTCTTCTCTGGAAACACCATATATTTT; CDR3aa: CASSEAGVFSGNTIYF
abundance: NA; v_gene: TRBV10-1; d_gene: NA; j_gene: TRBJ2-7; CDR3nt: TGCGCCAGCAGTGAGATTGAAACAGGCACTATCTACGAGCAGTACTTC; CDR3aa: CASSEIETGTIYEQYF
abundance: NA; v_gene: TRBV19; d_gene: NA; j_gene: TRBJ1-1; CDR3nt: TGTGCCAGTAGTATAGTCAAAGGGGGCACTGAAGCTTTCTTT; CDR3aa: CASSIVKGGTEAFF
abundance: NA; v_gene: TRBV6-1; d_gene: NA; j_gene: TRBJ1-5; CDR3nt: TGTGCCAGCAGTGAAGCCAGGGGCGCTGGTCAGCCCCAGCATTTT; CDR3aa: CASSEARGAGQPQHF
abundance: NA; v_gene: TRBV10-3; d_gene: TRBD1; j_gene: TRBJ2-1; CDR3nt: TGTGCCATCAGTCGACAGGGGGCCGACAATGAGCAGTTCTTC; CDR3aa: CAISRQGADNEQFF
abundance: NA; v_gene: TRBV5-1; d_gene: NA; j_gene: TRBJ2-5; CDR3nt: TGCGCCAGCCGAGAGGCTTCAGGGGGGGAGACCCAGTACTTC; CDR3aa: CASREASGGETQYF
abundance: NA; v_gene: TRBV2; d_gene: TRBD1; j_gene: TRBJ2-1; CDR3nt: TGTGCCAGCAGTAACCCTGACAGGGGTAATGAGCAGTTCTTC; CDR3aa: CASSNPDRGNEQFF
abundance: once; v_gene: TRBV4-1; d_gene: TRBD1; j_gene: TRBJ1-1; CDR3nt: TGCGCCAGCAGCCAAACGGACAGGTTACCGAACACTGAAGCTTTCTTT; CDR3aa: CASSQTDRLPNTEAFF
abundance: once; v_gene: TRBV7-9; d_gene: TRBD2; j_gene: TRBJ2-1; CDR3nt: TGTGCCAGCAGCCAGGGCCGGGGCGGGAGAAAGCACAATGAGCAGTTCTTC; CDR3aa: CASSQGRGGRKHNEQFF
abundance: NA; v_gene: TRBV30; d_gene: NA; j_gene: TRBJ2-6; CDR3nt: TGTGCCTGGAGCAGAACAGGCTCTGGGGCCAACGTCCTGACTTTC; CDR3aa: CAWSRTGSGANVLTF
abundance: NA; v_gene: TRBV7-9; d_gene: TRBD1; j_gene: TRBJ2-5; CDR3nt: TGTGCCAGCAGCTTAGCGGGACAGGTCCAAGAGACCCAGTACTTC; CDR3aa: CASSLAGQVQETQYF
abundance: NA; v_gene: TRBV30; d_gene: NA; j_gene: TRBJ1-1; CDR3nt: TGTGCCTGGAGTGGGAGGGAGGGGAACACTGAAGCTTTCTTT; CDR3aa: CAWSGREGNTEAFF
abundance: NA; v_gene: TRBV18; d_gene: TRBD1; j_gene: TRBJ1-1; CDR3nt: TGTGCCAGCTCACCACCGGGACAGCTAATGAACACTGAAGCTTTCTTT; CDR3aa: CASSPPGQLMNTEAFF
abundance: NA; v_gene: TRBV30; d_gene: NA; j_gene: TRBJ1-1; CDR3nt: TGTGCCTGGAGGGGGAGGGGTTGGGGTACTGAAGCTTTCTTT; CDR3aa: CAWRGRGWGTEAFF
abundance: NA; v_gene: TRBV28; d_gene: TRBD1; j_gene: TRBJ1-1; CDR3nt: TGTGCCAGCAGCCCGGGACAGGGGTACACTGAAGCTTTCTTT; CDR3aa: CASSPGQGYTEAFF
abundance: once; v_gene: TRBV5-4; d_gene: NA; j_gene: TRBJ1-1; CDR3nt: TGTGCCAGCAGCTTGGTGGGCAGCACTGAAGCTTTCTTT; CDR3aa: CASSLVGSTEAFF
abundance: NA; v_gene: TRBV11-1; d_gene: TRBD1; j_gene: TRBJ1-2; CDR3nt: TGTGCCAGCAGCTTAGGGGACAGGGATGGATATGGCTACACCTTC; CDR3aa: CASSLGDRDGYGYTF
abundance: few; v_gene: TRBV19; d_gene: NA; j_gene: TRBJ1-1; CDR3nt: TGTGCCAGTAGTATAGGGGCCCGGAACACTGAAGCTTTCTTT; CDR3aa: CASSIGARNTEAFF
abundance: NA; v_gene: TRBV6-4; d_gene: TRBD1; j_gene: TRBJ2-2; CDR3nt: TGTGCCAGCAGAAGGGGCGACAGGGACACCGGGGAGCTGTTTTTT; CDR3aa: CASRRGDRDTGELFF
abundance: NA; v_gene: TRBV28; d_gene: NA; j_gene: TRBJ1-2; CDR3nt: TGTGCCAGCATCTCCACCCGGTATGGCTACACCTTC; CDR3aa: CASISTRYGYTF
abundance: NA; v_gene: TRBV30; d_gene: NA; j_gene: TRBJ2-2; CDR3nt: TGTGCCTGGAGTGTTCCTAGCTCCACCGGGGAGCTGTTTTTT; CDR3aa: CAWSVPSSTGELFF
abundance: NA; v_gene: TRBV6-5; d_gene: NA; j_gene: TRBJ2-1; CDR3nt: TGTGCCACACGATTACAGGCTACCTCCTACAATGAGCAGTTCTTC; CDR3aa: CATRLQATSYNEQFF
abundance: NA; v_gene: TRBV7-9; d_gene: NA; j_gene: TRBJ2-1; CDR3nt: TGTGCCAGCAGCTTAGTGCTAGCCTCCTACAATGAGCAGTTCTTC; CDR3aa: CASSLVLASYNEQFF
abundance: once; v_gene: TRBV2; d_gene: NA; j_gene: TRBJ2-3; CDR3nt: TGTGCCAGCAGACAGGGTAGAGATACGCAGTATTTT; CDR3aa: CASRQGRDTQYF
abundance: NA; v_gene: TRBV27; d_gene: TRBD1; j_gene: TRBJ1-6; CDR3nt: TGTGCCAGCAGTGCGACAGGGCCCGTTTCACCCCTCCACTTT; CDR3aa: CASSATGPVSPLHF
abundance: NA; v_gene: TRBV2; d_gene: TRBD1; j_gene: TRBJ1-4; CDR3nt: TGTGCCAGCAGTGAATTGCCCAGGGGGCGCCGGGTACTGTTTTTT; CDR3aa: CASSELPRGRRVLFF
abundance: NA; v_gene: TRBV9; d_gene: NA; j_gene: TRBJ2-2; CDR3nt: TGTGCCAGCAGCGTAGTCCCGGGGGTCACCGGGGAGCTGTTTTTT; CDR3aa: CASSVVPGVTGELFF
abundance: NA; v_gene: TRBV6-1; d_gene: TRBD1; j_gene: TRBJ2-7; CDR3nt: TGTGCCAGCAGCGCGCGGGACAGGCTCAACGAGCAGTACTTC; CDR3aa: CASSARDRLNEQYF
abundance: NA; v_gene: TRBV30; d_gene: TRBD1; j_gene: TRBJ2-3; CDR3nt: TGTGCCTGGAGCGAACTTGGACAGGGTTTTACAGATACGCAGTATTTT; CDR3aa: CAWSELGQGFTDTQYF
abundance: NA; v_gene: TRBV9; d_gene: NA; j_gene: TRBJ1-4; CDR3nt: TGTGCCAGCAGCGTAGTGCCAGGCTTTAATGAAAAACTGTTTTTT; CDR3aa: CASSVVPGFNEKLFF
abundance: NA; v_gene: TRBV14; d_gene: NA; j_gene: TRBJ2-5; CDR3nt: TGTGCCAGCAGCCCGAGACAGACCCAAGAGACCCAGTACTTC; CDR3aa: CASSPRQTQETQYF
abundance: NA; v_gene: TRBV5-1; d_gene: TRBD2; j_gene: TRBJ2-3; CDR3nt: TGCGCCAGCAGCCGGCCTAGCGGGGAAACTAGCACAGATACGCAGTATTTT; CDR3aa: CASSRPSGETSTDTQYF
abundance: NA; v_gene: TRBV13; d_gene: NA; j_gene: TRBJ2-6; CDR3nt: TGTGCCAGCAGCAGGAGCTCTGGGGCCAACGTCCTGACTTTC; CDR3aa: CASSRSSGANVLTF
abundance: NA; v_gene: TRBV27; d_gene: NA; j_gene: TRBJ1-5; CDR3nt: TGTGCCAGCAGTTTATCTGCTTCGCCAGGCCCCACTCAGCCCCAGCATTTT; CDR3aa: CASSLSASPGPTQPQHF
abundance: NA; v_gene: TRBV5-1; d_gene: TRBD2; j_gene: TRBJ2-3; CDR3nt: TGCGCCAGCAGCTGGGGGGGAGCGTCTAGCACAGATACGCAGTATTTT; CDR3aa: CASSWGGASSTDTQYF
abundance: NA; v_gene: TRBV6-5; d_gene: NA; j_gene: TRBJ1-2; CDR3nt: TGTGCCAGCAGTTACACGGATCTACGCGGGGGCTACACCTTC; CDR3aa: CASSYTDLRGGYTF
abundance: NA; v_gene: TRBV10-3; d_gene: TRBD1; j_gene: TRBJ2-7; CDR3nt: TGTGCTACCGACCCTGGGACAGGACCCTACGAGCAGTACTTC; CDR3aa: CATDPGTGPYEQYF
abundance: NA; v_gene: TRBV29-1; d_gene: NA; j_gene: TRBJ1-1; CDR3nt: TGCAGCGTGCGGACAGCCCTGAACACTGAAGCTTTCTTT; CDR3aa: CSVRTALNTEAFF
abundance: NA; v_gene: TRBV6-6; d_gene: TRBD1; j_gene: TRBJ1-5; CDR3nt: TGTGCCAGCAGTCTGGGGCCACAGGGGGCCCAATCGCCCCAGCATTTT; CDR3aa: CASSLGPQGAQSPQHF
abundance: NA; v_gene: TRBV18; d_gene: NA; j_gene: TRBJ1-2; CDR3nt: TGTGCCAGCTCACCCTCCAGGGGATGGGGCTATGGCTACACCTTC; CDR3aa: CASSPSRGWGYGYTF